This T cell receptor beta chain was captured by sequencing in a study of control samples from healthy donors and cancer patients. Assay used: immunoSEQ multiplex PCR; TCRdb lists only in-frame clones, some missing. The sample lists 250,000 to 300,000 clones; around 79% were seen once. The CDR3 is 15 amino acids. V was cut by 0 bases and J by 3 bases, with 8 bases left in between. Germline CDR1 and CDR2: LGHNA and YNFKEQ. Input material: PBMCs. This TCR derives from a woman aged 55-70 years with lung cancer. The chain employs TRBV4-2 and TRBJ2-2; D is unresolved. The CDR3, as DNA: TGTGCCAGCAGCCAAGAGCCCGGAGACACCGGGGAGCTGTTTTTT. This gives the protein CASSQEPGDTGELFF.